Each of the 27 T cell receptor beta chains below was sequenced from the same sample in a study of graft-versus-host responses after intestinal transplantation. Here immunoSEQ multiplex PCR was the method, and the copy in TCRdb shows in-frame clones only, minus some. The sample lists about 51,000 clones, roughly nine tenths occurring once. The antigens for these receptors are not known. Material: unstimulated CD4+ T cells sorted from spleen or lymph node cells, obtained before transplant. The origin of the receptors is a human donor who was the organ donor for an intestinal transplant.

The chain combines TRBV6-5 with TRBJ1-2; D not resolved. Germline V lookup: CDR1 MNHEY, CDR2 SVGAGI. The V end lost 8 bases, the J end lost 6 bases, and 19 bases lay between the germline ends. This CDR3 contains 14 residues. Here the CDR3 reads CASGPTTKAHGYTF. CDR3 DNA sequence: TGTGCCAGCGGGCCAACAACCAAAGCCCATGGCTACACCTTC.

The rearrangement links TRBV2 to TRBJ2-5; 9 bases align to TRBD1. The J segment lost 5 bases and the V segment lost 6 bases, leaving 10 bases of the junction unmatched. The CDR3 is 15 residues long. Germline CDR1 and CDR2: SNHLY and FYNNEI. CDR3 residues: CASSGNRGPAETQYF. In nucleotides, the CDR3 is TGTGCCAGCAGCGGAAACAGGGGGCCAGCGGAGACCCAGTACTTC.

The rearrangement links TRBV11-2 to TRBJ1-1; 8 bases agree with TRBD1. Germline lookup yields CDR1 SGHAT and CDR2 FQNNGV. V lost 3 bases and J lost 8; bases outside the gene matches: 5. The CDR3 consists of 13 residues. The CDR3 protein is CASSFDRGPEAFF. In DNA, the CDR3 is TGTGCCAGCAGCTTCGACAGGGGACCCGAAGCTTTCTTT.

The rearrangement joins TRBV4-3 to TRBJ1-4; D call uncertain. CDR1 is LGHNA and CDR2 is YSLEER in the germline V gene. With 9 bases removed from V and 8 bases from J, the gap between germline ends came to 16 bases. The CDR3 runs 13 residues. CDR3 coding DNA: TGCGCCAGTCAAACGGACTTGGGGGAAAAACTGTTTTTT. Translating it yields CASQTDLGEKLFF.

This chain connects TRBV18 to TRBJ2-5; D is undetermined. The CDR3 has 14 residues. Trimming cost V 1 base and J 1 base, with 7 bases left between them. Per germline, CDR1 KGHSH and CDR2 LQKENI. The CDR3 sequence: CASSPLPTQETQYF. The CDR3 nucleotides are TGTGCCAGCTCACCACTCCCTACCCAAGAGACCCAGTACTTC.

The chain recombines TRBV6-1 with TRBJ1-1; D ambiguous. The CDR3 length is 14 residues. V shed 4 bases and J shed 0 bases, with 9 bases lying between them. From germline, CDR1 is MNHNS and CDR2 SASEGT. In DNA form, the CDR3 reads TGTGCCAGCAGTGCGGCAGGTCTGAACACTGAAGCTTTCTTT. Translated: CASSAAGLNTEAFF.

This chain links TRBV5-4 with TRBJ2-7; possible D gene TRBD1, 6 bases. Germline-derived CDR1 and CDR2 are SGHNT and YYREEE (reference sequence). Trimming took 4 bases from V and 2 from J, leaving 16 bases between them. The CDR3 has 15 amino acids. CDR3: CASSPNREGPYEQYF. CDR3 sequence (DNA): TGTGCCAGCAGCCCGAACAGGGAAGGGCCCTACGAGCAGTACTTC.

The chain is built from TRBV10-2 and TRBJ2-3, with D unclear. The CDR3 spans 12 residues. The germline gives CDR1 WSHSY, CDR2 SAAADI. Trimming stripped 3 bases from V and 3 bases from J, with 4 bases between. The CDR3 nucleotides are TGCGCCAGCAGTGATATAACAGATACGCAGTATTTT. Translated, it gives CASSDITDTQYF.

The V gene is TRBV11-3, the J gene TRBJ2-1; 12 positions match TRBD2. The germline CDR1 and CDR2 sequences are SGHNT and YENEEA. The CDR3 has 15 amino acids. V trimming: 5 bases; J trimming: 3 bases; junction bases outside the gene matches: 2. This CDR3 reads CASSATSGSYNEQFF. CDR3 coding DNA: TGTGCCAGCAGCGCGACTAGCGGGAGCTACAATGAGCAGTTCTTC. Full variable domain (remainder filled in from reference TRBV11-3 and TRBJ2-1): EAGVVQSPRYKIIEKKQPVAFWCNPISGHNTLYWYLQNLGQGPELLIRYENEEAVDDSQLPKDRFSAERLKGVDSTLKIQPAELGDSAVYLCASSATSGSYNEQFFGPGTRLTVL.

This chain uses TRBV9 with TRBJ1-5; tentatively, D is TRBD1 (6 bases). Deletions cut 0 bases from V and 1 base from J, with 8 bases between. Germline CDR1 SGDLS, CDR2 YYNGEE. The CDR3 is 15 amino acids. CDR3 nucleotides: TGTGCCAGCAGCGTAGAGACAGGAAGCAATCAGCCCCAGCATTTT. Its translation is CASSVETGSNQPQHF.

The chain is built from TRBV5-6 and TRBJ2-7; 10 nucleotides align to TRBD2. This CDR3 is built from 12 residues. The V segment lost 7 bases and the J segment 6 bases; nucleotides outside the gene matches: 4. CDR1 and CDR2 (germline): SGHDT, YYEEEE. The DNA for the CDR3 is TGTGCCAGCGGCCTAGCGGGAGTCGAGCAGTACTTC. Translating it yields CASGLAGVEQYF.

This chain connects TRBV5-4 to TRBJ2-3; D is possibly TRBD2 (5 bases). V gave up 5 bases and J gave up 2 bases, with 15 bases separating them. The CDR3 sequence is 15 residues long. CDR1 is SGHNT and CDR2 is YYREEE in the germline V gene (reference sequence). CDR3 in amino acids: CASSEADYPTDTQYF. CDR3 in DNA: TGTGCCAGCAGTGAAGCGGATTACCCCACAGATACGCAGTATTTT.

V usage is TRBV28 and J usage is TRBJ2-7; TRBD2 matches at 11 bases. J gave up 1 base and V 2 bases, and 7 bases lay outside the gene matches. The CDR3 spans 17 residues. Germline CDR1 is MDHEN and CDR2 is SYDVKM. The DNA of the CDR3 is TGTGCCAGCAGTTTAACGAGGGGGACTAGCGGATCCTACGAGCAGTACTTC. Translating it yields CASSLTRGTSGSYEQYF.

This sequence joins TRBV5-8 and TRBJ2-5, with D unresolved. This CDR3 contains 14 residues. The germline V gene encodes CDR1 SGHTS and CDR2 YDEGEE. Trimming shortened V by 0 bases and J by 5 bases, and 11 bases separated the two germline ends. The CDR3 reads CASSLGPDGETQYF. DNA of the CDR3: TGTGCCAGCAGCTTGGGGCCCGACGGGGAGACCCAGTACTTC.

This clone was detected only once. The V call is TRBV30, the J call TRBJ2-3; 11 positions match TRBD2. The CDR3 consists of 15 residues. The germline CDR1 and CDR2 sequences are GTSNPN and SVGIG (reference sequence). V trimming: 4 bases; J trimming: 5 bases; junction bases outside the gene matches: 8. The DNA for the CDR3 is TGTGCCTGGAATAGCGGGAGGGCCGTTGGAGATACGCAGTATTTT. Residues: CAWNSGRAVGDTQYF.

The chain employs TRBV6-6 and TRBJ2-7, with 7 bases lining up with TRBD2. Trimming took 0 bases from V and 4 from J; bases not matched to a gene: 9. In germline, CDR1 is MNHNY, CDR2 SVGAGI (reference sequence). CDR3 size: 16 residues. The DNA of the CDR3 is TGTGCCAGCAGTTACTCGCGCCCGGGGGAGGGTTACGAGCAGTACTTC. It translates to CASSYSRPGEGYEQYF.

As for this clone: One junction end does not reproduce the germline sequence, and a read error may be involved. The chain is built from TRBV7-7 and TRBJ1-2; no clear D gene. The germline gives CDR1 SSHAT, CDR2 FNYEAQ (reference sequence). The CDR3 has 16 residues. The CDR3 sequence: CASSFIGVEVNYGYTF. CDR3 in DNA: TGTGCTAGCAGCTTCATCGGGGTTGAGGTGAACTATGGCTACACCTTC.

V and J are TRBV13 and TRBJ2-5, with D unresolved. The CDR3 spans 15 residues. Deletions cut 0 bases from V and 5 bases from J, with 13 bases between. In germline, CDR1 is PRHDT, CDR2 FYEKMQ (reference sequence). CDR3 region: CASSLGSEVLETQYF. In nucleotides, the CDR3 is TGTGCCAGCAGCTTAGGAAGCGAGGTCCTGGAGACCCAGTACTTC.

As concerns this clone: A junction boundary mismatches the germline segment, possibly from a read error. The chain employs TRBV7-7 and TRBJ2-1; TRBD2 aligns across 7 bases. CDR1 and CDR2 (germline): SSHAT, FNYEAQ (reference sequence). This CDR3 has 15 amino acids. CDR3 in DNA: TGTGCTAGCAGCTCGGGGGGTTCCTCCTACAATGAGCAGTTCTTC. Translating gives CASSSGGSSYNEQFF.

This clone has more than one count but fewer than ten. In DNA form, the CDR3 reads TGTGCCAGCAACCTCGGAGCGGGGGCCTACGGTGAGCAGTTCTTC. The encoded protein is CASNLGAGAYGEQFF. The rearrangement joins TRBV28 to TRBJ2-1; 8 nucleotides align to TRBD2. This CDR3 has 15 residues. The germline gives CDR1 MDHEN, CDR2 SYDVKM. Losses at the gene ends were 7 bases for V and 9 bases for J; bases not matched to a gene: 14.

The V gene is TRBV7-9, the J gene TRBJ2-1; TRBD2 agrees at 13 bases. Germline V lookup: CDR1 SEHNR, CDR2 FQNEAQ (reference sequence). CDR3 length: 17 residues. With V trimmed by 5 bases and J by 1 base, 5 bases remained unmatched. This CDR3 is CASSGTSGVTSYNEQFF. CDR3 bases: TGTGCCAGCAGCGGGACTAGCGGGGTCACTTCCTACAATGAGCAGTTCTTC.

The chain carries TRBV11-2 and TRBJ2-5; 11 bases line up with TRBD2. From germline, CDR1 is SGHAT and CDR2 FQNNGV. This CDR3 is 15 amino acids long. V lost 4 bases to trimming and J lost 5 bases; unmatched junction nucleotides: 6. The CDR3 nucleotides are TGTGCCAGCAGCTCCCCGGCTAGCGGGAGGGAGACCCAGTACTTC. Residues: CASSSPASGRETQYF.

CDR3 loop: CASGGGGSTDTQYF. Here the CDR3 DNA reads TGTGCCAGCGGGGGCGGGGGTAGCACAGATACGCAGTATTTT. The chain joins TRBV28 to TRBJ2-3, with D possibly TRBD2 on 7 matching bases. The germline V gene encodes CDR1 MDHEN and CDR2 SYDVKM. The CDR3 consists of 14 residues. Trimming pared 8 bases from V and 0 bases from J, leaving 12 bases between.

V usage is TRBV2 and J usage is TRBJ2-2, with a possible D match to TRBD1 (6 bases). Trimming shortened V by 6 bases and J by 2 bases, and 19 bases separated the two germline ends. This CDR3 region has 17 residues. CDR1 is SNHLY, CDR2 FYNNEI, per germline. The chain's CDR3 is CASRDQDRPINTGELFF. CDR3 nucleotide sequence: TGTGCCAGCAGGGACCAGGACAGACCGATTAACACCGGGGAGCTGTTTTTT. Variable domain in full (rest from reference TRBV2 and TRBJ2-2): EPEVTQTPSHQVTQMGQEVILRCVPISNHLYFYWYRQILGQKVEFLVSFYNNEISEKSEIFDDQFSVERPDGSNFTLKIRSTKLEDSAMYFCASRDQDRPINTGELFFGEGSRLTVL.

The chain uses TRBV5-1 and TRBJ2-7; D might be TRBD1 (6 bases). CDR3 size: 12 residues. The V and J ends lost 3 bases and 4 bases respectively, with 8 bases between them. Germline V CDR1 and CDR2: SGHRS, YFSETQ. This chain's CDR3 is CASSWDKYEQYF. The CDR3 region has the DNA TGCGCCAGCAGCTGGGACAAGTACGAGCAGTACTTC.

The chain carries TRBV6-6 and TRBJ1-1; 10 bases agree with TRBD1. The V gene's germline CDR1 is MNHNY and CDR2 SVGAGI (reference sequence). V was clipped by 0 bases and J by 4 bases; unmatched bases: 2. The CDR3 contains 15 residues. As DNA, the CDR3 is TGTGCCAGCAGTTACTCGGGACAGGGGTCCACTGAAGCTTTCTTT. Amino acids: CASSYSGQGSTEAFF.

The genes are TRBV27 and TRBJ1-2; the D gene is possibly TRBD1 (5 bases). The CDR3 loop spans 14 amino acids. The ends were cut back, 8 bases at V and 4 bases at J, with 17 bases in the middle. Germline V CDR1 and CDR2: MNHEY, SMNVEV (reference sequence). CDR3 sequence reads: CASGTHQGIYGYTF. Written as DNA, the CDR3 is TGTGCCAGCGGAACCCATCAGGGCATCTATGGCTACACCTTC.